These T cell receptor beta chains were read from a single sample in a study of blood T cell repertoires in COVID-19. Repertoires were generated with immunoSEQ multiplex PCR, while TCRdb's copy carries only in-frame clones and drops some. The table includes around 450,000 clones, more than 85% detected once. The specimen sequenced was peripheral blood. Source of these receptors: a woman aged 25 to 39 with acute or convalescent COVID-19. Each CDR3 is given without its conserved first and last residue. Fields, in order: V gene, J gene, CDR3 protein.

V gene: TRBV10-2
J gene: TRBJ2-1
CDR3 protein: ASTGFYNEQF

V gene: TRBV30
J gene: TRBJ1-2
CDR3 protein: AGEAGRALYGYT

V gene: TRBV9
J gene: TRBJ2-2
CDR3 protein: ASSEGGANTGELF

V gene: TRBV9
J gene: TRBJ1-4
CDR3 protein: ASSVGQGIGEKLF

V gene: TRBV20-1
J gene: TRBJ2-5
CDR3 protein: SARSRTQY

V gene: TRBV6-6
J gene: TRBJ1-6
CDR3 protein: ASSPRLTISAAYNSPLH

V gene: TRBV10-1
J gene: TRBJ2-2
CDR3 protein: ASSPRQNTGELF

V gene: TRBV7-9
J gene: TRBJ2-7
CDR3 protein: ASSPGTVNEQY

V gene: TRBV6-6
J gene: TRBJ1-6
CDR3 protein: ASSYETGGNNSPLH

V gene: TRBV29-1
J gene: TRBJ1-2
CDR3 protein: SVGGQGILYGYT

V gene: TRBV25-1
J gene: TRBJ1-1
CDR3 protein: ASSDQGEAF

V gene: TRBV30
J gene: TRBJ1-2
CDR3 protein: ACGNSVGYT

V gene: TRBV11-2
J gene: TRBJ2-2
CDR3 protein: ASSLRGTEAGELF